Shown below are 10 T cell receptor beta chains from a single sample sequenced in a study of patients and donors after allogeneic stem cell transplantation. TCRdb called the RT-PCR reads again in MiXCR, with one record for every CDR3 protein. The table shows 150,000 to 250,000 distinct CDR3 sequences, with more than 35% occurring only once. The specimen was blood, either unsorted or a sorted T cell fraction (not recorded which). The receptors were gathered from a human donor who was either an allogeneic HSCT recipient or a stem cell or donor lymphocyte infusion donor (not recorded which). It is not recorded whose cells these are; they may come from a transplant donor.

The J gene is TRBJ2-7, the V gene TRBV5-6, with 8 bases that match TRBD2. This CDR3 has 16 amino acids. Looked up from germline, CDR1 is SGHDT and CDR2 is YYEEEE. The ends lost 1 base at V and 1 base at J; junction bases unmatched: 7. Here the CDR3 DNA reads TGTGCCAGCAGCTTGAAGAAGACTAGCGTATCCTACGAGCAGTACTTC. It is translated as CASSLKKTSVSYEQYF.

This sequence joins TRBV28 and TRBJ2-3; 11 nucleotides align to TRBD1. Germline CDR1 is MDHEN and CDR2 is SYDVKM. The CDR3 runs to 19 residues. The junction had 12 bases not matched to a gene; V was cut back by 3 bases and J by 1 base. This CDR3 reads CASSFSPGQGAHGTDTQYF. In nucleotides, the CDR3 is TGTGCCAGCAGTTTTTCCCCTGGACAGGGGGCGCATGGCACAGATACGCAGTATTTT. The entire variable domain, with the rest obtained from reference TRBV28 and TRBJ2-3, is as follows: DVKVTQSSRYLVKRTGEKVFLECVQDMDHENMFWYRQDPGLGLRLIYFSYDVKMKEKGDIPEGYSVSREKKERFSLILESASTNQTSMYLCASSFSPGQGAHGTDTQYFGPGTRLTVL.

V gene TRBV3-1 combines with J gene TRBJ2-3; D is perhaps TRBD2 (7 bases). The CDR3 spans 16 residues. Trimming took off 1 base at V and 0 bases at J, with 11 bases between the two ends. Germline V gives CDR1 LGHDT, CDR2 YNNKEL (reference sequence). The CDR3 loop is CASSQVGGLSTDTQYF. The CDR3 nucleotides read TGTGCCAGCAGCCAAGTCGGGGGGCTTAGCACAGATACGCAGTATTTT.

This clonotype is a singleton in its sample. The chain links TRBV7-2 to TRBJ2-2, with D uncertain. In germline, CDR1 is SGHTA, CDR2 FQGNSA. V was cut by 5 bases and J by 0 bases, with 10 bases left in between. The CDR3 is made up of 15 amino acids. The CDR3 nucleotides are TGTGCCAGCAGCCCGAGAGTAACGAACACCGGGGAGCTGTTTTTT. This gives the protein CASSPRVTNTGELFF. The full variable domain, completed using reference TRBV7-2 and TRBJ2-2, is GAGVSQSPSNKVTEKGKDVELRCDPISGHTALYWYRQSLGQGLEFLIYFQGNSAPDKSGLPSDRFSAERTGGSVSTLTIQRTQQEDSAVYLCASSPRVTNTGELFFGEGSRLTVL.

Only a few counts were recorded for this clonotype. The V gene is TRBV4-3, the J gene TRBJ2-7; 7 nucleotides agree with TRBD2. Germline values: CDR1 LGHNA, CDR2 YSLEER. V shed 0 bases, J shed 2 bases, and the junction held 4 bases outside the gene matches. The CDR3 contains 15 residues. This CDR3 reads CASSQETSATYEQYF. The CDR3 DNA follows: TGCGCCAGCAGCCAAGAAACTAGCGCTACCTACGAGCAGTACTTC.

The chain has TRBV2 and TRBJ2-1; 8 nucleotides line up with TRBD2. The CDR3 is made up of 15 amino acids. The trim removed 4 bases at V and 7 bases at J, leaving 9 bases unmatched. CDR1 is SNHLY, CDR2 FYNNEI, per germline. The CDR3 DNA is TGTGCCAGCAGTGGCTTAGCGGGAACCGGTAATGAGCAGTTCTTC. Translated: CASSGLAGTGNEQFF.

The CDR3 loop reads CASSQVGDAWYGYTF. CDR3 nucleotide sequence: TGTGCCAGCAGCCAAGTGGGTGACGCCTGGTATGGCTACACCTTC. J is TRBJ1-2 and V is TRBV4-2, with D hard to call. Trimming pared 1 base from V and 5 bases from J, leaving 14 bases between. The CDR3 extends over 15 amino acids. Germline V lookup: CDR1 LGHNA, CDR2 YNFKEQ.

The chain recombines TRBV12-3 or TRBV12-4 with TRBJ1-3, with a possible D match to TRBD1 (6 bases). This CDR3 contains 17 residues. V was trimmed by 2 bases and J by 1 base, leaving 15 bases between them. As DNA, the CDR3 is TGTGCCAGCAGTTTAAGGGGGGAGACCCCGTCTGGAAACACCATATATTTT. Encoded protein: CASSLRGETPSGNTIYF.

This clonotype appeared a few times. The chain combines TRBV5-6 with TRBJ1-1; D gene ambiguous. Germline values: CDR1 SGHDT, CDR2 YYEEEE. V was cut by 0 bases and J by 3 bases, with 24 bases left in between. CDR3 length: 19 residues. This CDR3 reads CASSLGDGVGFMADTEAFF. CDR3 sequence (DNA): TGTGCCAGCAGCTTGGGTGATGGGGTCGGATTTATGGCGGACACTGAAGCTTTCTTT.

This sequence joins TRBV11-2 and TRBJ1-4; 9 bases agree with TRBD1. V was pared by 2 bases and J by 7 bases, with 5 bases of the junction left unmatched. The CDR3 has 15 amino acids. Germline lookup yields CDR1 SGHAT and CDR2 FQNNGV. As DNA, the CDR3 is TGTGCCAGCAGCTTAACCGGGACAGGGACTGAAAAACTGTTTTTT. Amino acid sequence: CASSLTGTGTEKLFF. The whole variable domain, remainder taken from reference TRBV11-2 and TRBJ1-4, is EAGVAQSPRYKIIEKRQSVAFWCNPISGHATLYWYQQILGQGPKLLIQFQNNGVVDDSQLPKDRFSAERLKGVDSTLKIQPAKLEDSAVYLCASSLTGTGTEKLFFGSGTQLSVL.